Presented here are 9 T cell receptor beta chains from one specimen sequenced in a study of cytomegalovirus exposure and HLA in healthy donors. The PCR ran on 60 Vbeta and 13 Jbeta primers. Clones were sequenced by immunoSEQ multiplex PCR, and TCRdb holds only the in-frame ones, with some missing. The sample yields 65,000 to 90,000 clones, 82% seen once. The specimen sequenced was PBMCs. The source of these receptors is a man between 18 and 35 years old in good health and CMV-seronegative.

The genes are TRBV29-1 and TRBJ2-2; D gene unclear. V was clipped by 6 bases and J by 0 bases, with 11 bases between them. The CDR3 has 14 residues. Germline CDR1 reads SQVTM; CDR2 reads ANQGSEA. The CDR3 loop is CSVFRYANTGELFF. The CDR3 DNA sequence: TGCAGCGTGTTTAGATATGCGAACACCGGGGAGCTGTTTTTT.

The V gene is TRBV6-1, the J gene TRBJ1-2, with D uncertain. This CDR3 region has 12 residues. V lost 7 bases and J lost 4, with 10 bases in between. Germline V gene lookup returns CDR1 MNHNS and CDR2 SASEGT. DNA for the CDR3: TGTGCCAGCACCCGGGAGGGCTATGGCTACACCTTC. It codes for CASTREGYGYTF.

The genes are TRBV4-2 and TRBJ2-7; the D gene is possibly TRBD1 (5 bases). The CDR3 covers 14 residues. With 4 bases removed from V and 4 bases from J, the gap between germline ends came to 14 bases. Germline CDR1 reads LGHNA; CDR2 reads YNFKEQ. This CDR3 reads CASSPTTGEYEQYF. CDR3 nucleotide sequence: TGTGCCAGCAGCCCTACTACAGGTGAATACGAGCAGTACTTC.

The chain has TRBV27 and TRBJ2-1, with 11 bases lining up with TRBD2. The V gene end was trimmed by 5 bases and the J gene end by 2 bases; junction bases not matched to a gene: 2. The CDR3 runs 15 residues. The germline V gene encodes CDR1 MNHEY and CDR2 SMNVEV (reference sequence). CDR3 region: CASSIAGGPYNEQFF. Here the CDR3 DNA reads TGTGCCAGCAGTATAGCGGGGGGGCCCTACAATGAGCAGTTCTTC.

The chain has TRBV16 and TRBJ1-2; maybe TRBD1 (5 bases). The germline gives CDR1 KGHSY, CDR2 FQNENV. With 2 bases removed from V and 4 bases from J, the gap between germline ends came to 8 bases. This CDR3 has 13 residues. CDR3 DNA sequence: TGTGCCAGCAGCCAAGGGGCTGCCTATGGCTACACCTTC. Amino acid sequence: CASSQGAAYGYTF.

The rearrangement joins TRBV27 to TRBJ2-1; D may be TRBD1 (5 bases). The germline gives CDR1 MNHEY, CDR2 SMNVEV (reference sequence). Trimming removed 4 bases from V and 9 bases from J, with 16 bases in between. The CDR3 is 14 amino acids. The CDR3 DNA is TGTGCCAGCAGTTCCTACAGGCTGGGCACTGAGCAGTTCTTC. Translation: CASSSYRLGTEQFF.

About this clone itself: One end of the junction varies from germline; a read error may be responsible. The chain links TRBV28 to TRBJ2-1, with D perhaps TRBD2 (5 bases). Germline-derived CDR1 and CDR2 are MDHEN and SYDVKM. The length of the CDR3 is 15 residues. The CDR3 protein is CASSDPGIPNNEQLF. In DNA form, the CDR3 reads TGTGCCAGCAGCGATCCCGGGATACCCAACAATGAGCAGCTCTTC.

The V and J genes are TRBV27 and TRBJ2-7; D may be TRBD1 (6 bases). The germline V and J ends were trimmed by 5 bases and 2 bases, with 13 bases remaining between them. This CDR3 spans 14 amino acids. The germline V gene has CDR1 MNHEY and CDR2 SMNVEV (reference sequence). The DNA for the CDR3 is TGTGCCAGCAGTACGGGACACGACCCCTACGAGCAGTACTTC. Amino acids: CASSTGHDPYEQYF.

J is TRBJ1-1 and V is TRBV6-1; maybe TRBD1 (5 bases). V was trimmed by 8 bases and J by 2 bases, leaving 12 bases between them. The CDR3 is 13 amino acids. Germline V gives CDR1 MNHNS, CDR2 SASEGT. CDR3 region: CASGSQGNTEAFF. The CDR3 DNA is TGTGCCAGCGGATCGCAGGGCAACACTGAAGCTTTCTTT.